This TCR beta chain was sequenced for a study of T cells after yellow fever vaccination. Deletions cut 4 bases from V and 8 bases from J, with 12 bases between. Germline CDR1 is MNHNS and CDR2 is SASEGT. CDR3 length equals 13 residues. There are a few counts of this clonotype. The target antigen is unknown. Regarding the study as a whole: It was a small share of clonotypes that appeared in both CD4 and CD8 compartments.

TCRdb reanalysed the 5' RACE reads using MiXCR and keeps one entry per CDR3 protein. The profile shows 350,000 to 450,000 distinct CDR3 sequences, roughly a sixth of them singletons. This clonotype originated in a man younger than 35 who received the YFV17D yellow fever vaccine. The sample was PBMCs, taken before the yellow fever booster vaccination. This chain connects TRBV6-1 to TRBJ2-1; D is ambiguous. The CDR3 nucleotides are TGTGCCAGCAGTGCTCCCTACTTCCATGAGCAGTTCTTC. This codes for CASSAPYFHEQFF.